The present TCR beta chain was sequenced within a study of T-cell reconstitution after alpha-beta-depleted transplantation in children. CDR1 is LGHNA and CDR2 is YNFKEQ in the germline V gene. The V and J ends lost 5 bases and 5 bases respectively, with 9 bases between them. This CDR3 region has 12 residues. Preparation of the TCRbeta library involved a method that used unique molecular identifiers. TCRdb re-called the PCR reads through MiXCR, storing one row per CDR3 protein. The sample consists of about 900,000 distinct CDR3 sequences, about 29% of them appearing once. The sequence derives from a boy in the first two years of life who had a stem cell transplant for SCID, so the T cells may come from the graft donor. The chain links TRBV4-2 to TRBJ1-2; maybe TRBD1 (6 bases). Sequenced material: PBMCs, mostly from graft donor cells, taken 360 days after TCRalphabeta/CD19-depleted stem cell transplant. CDR3 loop: CASSSGQYGYTF. The CDR3 nucleotides are TGTGCCAGCAGCAGTGGACAGTATGGCTACACCTTC.